Below, one T cell receptor beta chain is given with its context. Original data processing: For nucleated cells, counts were estimated from reference gene primer amplification. Profiled with immunoSEQ multiplex PCR; TCRdb holds only in-frame clones, not every one. From that table come the V and J calls and clone size; the DNA was used to work out D and trimming. The data contain over 95,000 clones, 80% to 90% of them singletons. These data originate in a study of blood T cell repertoires in COVID-19. This CDR3 region has 15 residues. Germline V lookup: CDR1 SNHLY, CDR2 FYNNEI. Germline trimming cut 6 bases from V and 2 bases from J; bases unmatched to any gene: 8.

The V and J genes are TRBV2 and TRBJ2-5; 8 bases line up with TRBD1. The sample taken for sequencing was peripheral blood. This sequence originates from a human donor with acute or convalescent COVID-19. The donor label of this sample is uncertain. The chain's CDR3 is CASRLPTGAQETQYF. The DNA of the CDR3 is TGTGCCAGCAGGTTACCGACAGGGGCGCAAGAGACCCAGTACTTC.